The 7 T cell receptor beta chains below were found in one sample sequenced in a study of cytomegalovirus exposure and HLA in healthy donors. Primers included in the PCR were 60 Vbeta and 13 Jbeta primers. Profiled with immunoSEQ multiplex PCR; TCRdb holds only in-frame clones, not every one. The sample holds more than 40,000 clones. The sample consisted of PBMCs. All receptors derive from a female donor in good health and CMV-seronegative.

The rearrangement joins TRBV25-1 to TRBJ1-2; 9 nucleotides align to TRBD1. Per germline, CDR1 MGHDK and CDR2 SYGVNS. V shed 6 bases, J shed 6 bases, and the junction held 5 bases outside the gene matches. The CDR3 spans 13 residues. In DNA form, the CDR3 reads TGTGCCAGCAGGAACCGGGACAGGGATGGCTACACCTTC. Its protein is CASRNRDRDGYTF.

V gene TRBV14 combines with J gene TRBJ2-7; 8 bases match TRBD2. CDR3 length: 15 residues. Germline CDR1 reads SGHDN; CDR2 reads FVKESK. With 3 bases clipped from V and 6 bases from J, the junction kept 10 bases outside the gene matches. The CDR3 bases are TGTGCCAGCAGCCAGGGGACCGGGAGGGCCAGCGAGCAGTACTTC. Translated, it gives CASSQGTGRASEQYF.

V usage is TRBV4-1 and J usage is TRBJ2-7; a possible D gene is TRBD2 (6 bases). This CDR3 has 16 residues. CDR1 is MGHRA, CDR2 YSYEKL, per germline. Deletions cut 4 bases from V and 1 base from J, with 17 bases between. The CDR3 is CASSPLVEAGSYEQYF. As DNA, the CDR3 is TGCGCCAGCAGCCCCCTTGTAGAAGCGGGTTCCTACGAGCAGTACTTC.

In regard to this clone: Other DNA variants within this sample encode the same CDR3. V usage is TRBV7-9 and J usage is TRBJ1-2; possibly TRBD1 for D (5 bases). There are 13 residues in the CDR3. V was shortened by 3 bases and J by 3 bases, with 8 bases between the two germline ends. Germline V gene lookup returns CDR1 SEHNR and CDR2 FQNEAQ (reference sequence). CDR3 residues: CASSLGGDYGYTF. In nucleotides, the CDR3 is TGTGCCAGCAGCTTGGGGGGGGACTATGGCTACACCTTC.

The CDR3: CASSLSLAGNYEQYF. CDR3 DNA sequence: TGCGCCAGCAGCTTGAGTCTAGCGGGAAATTACGAGCAGTACTTC. V usage is TRBV5-1 and J usage is TRBJ2-7; TRBD2 aligns across 9 bases. Trimming at V came to 1 base and at J to 4 bases, leaving 6 bases not matched to a gene. Germline CDR1 reads SGHRS; CDR2 reads YFSETQ. This CDR3 contains 15 residues.

V is TRBV27 and J is TRBJ1-1; possibly TRBD1 for D (5 bases). CDR1 MNHEY and CDR2 SMNVEV come from the germline V gene (reference sequence). V was clipped by 6 bases and J by 2 bases, with 16 bases between them. The CDR3 has 15 residues. In nucleotides, the CDR3 is TGTGCCAGCAGCTTACACAGGCAGTTCAACACTGAAGCTTTCTTT. Encoded protein: CASSLHRQFNTEAFF.

The CDR3 protein is CASSYSGGNYGYTF. The CDR3 region has the DNA TGTGCCAGCAGTTACTCGGGGGGTAACTATGGCTACACCTTC. V and J are TRBV6-5 and TRBJ1-2; D is perhaps TRBD1 (5 bases). Germline CDR1 reads MNHEY; CDR2 reads SVGAGI. This CDR3 is 14 amino acids long. Trimming stripped 0 bases from V and 1 base from J, with 6 bases between.